This TCR beta chain was sequenced in a study of T cell repertoires in cytomegalovirus infection. Study in general: Public TCR beta signatures marked donors with CMV infection and the matching HLA.

TCRdb processed the reads anew with MiXCR; each CDR3 protein has one entry. The sample includes about 190,000 distinct CDR3 sequences, roughly 28% seen only once; the top ten take 30% to 40%. J lost 5 bases, V lost 3 bases, and 14 bases had no gene match. This CDR3 region has 17 residues. Germline V gene sequence: CDR1 SGHAT, CDR2 FQNNGV. General study findings and limits: Summed frequency of public TCR beta families distinguished CMV carriers with the relevant HLA. HLA-C-restricted CMV-specific TCR beta clonotypes prevailed in the ex vivo response.

Of note for this clonotype: Its cognate antigen is unknown.

This receptor was taken from a human donor in good health (CMV status not recorded). Some clones in this sample may be carry-over from other donors' samples. Source material: PBMCs. The rearrangement links TRBV11-2 to TRBJ1-1; 8 positions agree with TRBD1. CDR3 DNA: TGTGCCAGCAGCTTTCCGGACAGGGACTTGATGAGTACTGAAGCTTTCTTT. As protein: CASSFPDRDLMSTEAFF.